The 14 T cell receptor beta chains given below trace back to one sample, sequenced in a study of blood T cell repertoires in COVID-19. Repertoires were generated with immunoSEQ multiplex PCR, while TCRdb's copy carries only in-frame clones and drops some. The data hold 250,000 to 300,000 clones, with about 89% observed a single time. Sequenced material: peripheral blood. The source is a woman in her thirties or forties who had recovered from COVID-19.

The chain combines TRBV12-3 or TRBV12-4 with TRBJ2-1; no clear D. The CDR3 length is 12 residues. V lost 5 bases, J lost 15 bases, and 17 bases lay in between. The CDR3 region has the DNA TGTGCCAGCAGTACGGCGGTGTGGCCGCGGTTCTTC. It codes for CASSTAVWPRFF.

The chain employs TRBV7-2 and TRBJ2-3; the match to TRBD2 covers 8 bases. The V and J ends lost 5 bases and 1 base, in that order; junction bases with no gene match: 14. CDR3 length: 18 amino acids. Germline V gene sequence: CDR1 SGHTA, CDR2 FQGNSA. The DNA for the CDR3 is TGTGCCAGCAGCCAAAGGGGGGCGGGGGGCACCGGCACAGATACGCAGTATTTT. Amino acids: CASSQRGAGGTGTDTQYF.

This rearrangement joins TRBV4-1 to TRBJ1-6; 9 bases map to TRBD1. The V gene's germline CDR1 is MGHRA and CDR2 YSYEKL. The CDR3 length is 15 residues. V lost 4 bases to trimming and J lost 10 bases; unmatched junction nucleotides: 8. The CDR3 loop is CASSLPGQGLSPLHF. The CDR3 DNA reads as TGCGCCAGCAGCCTTCCGGGACAGGGACTGTCACCCCTCCACTTT.

This chain uses TRBV14 with TRBJ2-7; weak D call: TRBD2 (5 bases). V was shortened by 0 bases and J by 6 bases, with 18 bases between the two germline ends. CDR3 length: 16 residues. Germline CDR1 and CDR2: SGHDN and FVKESK. CDR3 DNA sequence: TGTGCCAGCAGCCAAGATGGGTATAGGGTTGGAGGCGAGCAGTACTTC. The encoded protein is CASSQDGYRVGGEQYF.

The chain is built from TRBV12-3 or TRBV12-4 and TRBJ1-3; D gene unclear. The V end was cut by 6 bases, the J end by 3 bases, with 9 bases between. There are 13 residues in the CDR3. The CDR3 DNA is TGTGCCAGCAGCCTGACATATGGAAACACCATATATTTT. Encoded protein: CASSLTYGNTIYF.

J is TRBJ1-2 and V is TRBV7-9; the match to TRBD1 covers 8 bases. Germline V gene lookup returns CDR1 SEHNR and CDR2 FQNEAQ (reference sequence). The V gene end was trimmed by 4 bases and the J gene end by 8 bases; junction bases not matched to a gene: 12. The CDR3 loop spans 15 amino acids. CDR3 DNA sequence: TGTGCCAGCAGCTCCGGGACAGGAAGTCCTTACGGCTACACCTTC. It codes for CASSSGTGSPYGYTF.

The chain uses TRBV6-5 and TRBJ1-2, with D unresolved. The CDR3 covers 15 residues. CDR1 and CDR2 (germline): MNHEY, SVGAGI. Trimming took 3 bases from V and 6 from J, leaving 17 bases between them. The chain's CDR3 is CASSYLRPGRDGYTF. In DNA, the CDR3 is TGTGCCAGCAGTTATCTGAGGCCTGGTCGGGATGGCTACACCTTC.

V is TRBV14 and J is TRBJ2-7, with a tentative D call TRBD2 (5 bases). The CDR3 length is 14 residues. Germline V gene sequence: CDR1 SGHDN, CDR2 FVKESK. Trimming pared 3 bases from V and 5 bases from J, leaving 14 bases between. The CDR3 here is CASSHLGIPNEQYF. DNA of the CDR3: TGTGCCAGCAGCCACCTCGGGATTCCCAACGAGCAGTACTTC.

This chain connects TRBV18 to TRBJ2-5, with a weak D call TRBD1 (6 bases). Trimming pared 3 bases from V and 2 bases from J, leaving 10 bases between. There are 14 residues in the CDR3. Germline-derived CDR1 and CDR2 are KGHSH and LQKENI. The CDR3 loop is CASSPTGPQETQYF. As DNA, the CDR3 is TGTGCCAGCTCACCGACAGGTCCGCAAGAGACCCAGTACTTC.

This sequence joins TRBV6-6 and TRBJ2-7, with D possibly being TRBD1 (5 bases). Germline values: CDR1 MNHNY, CDR2 SVGAGI (reference sequence). V lost 2 bases and J lost 2, with 10 bases in between. The CDR3 consists of 14 residues. CDR3 nucleotide sequence: TGTGCCAGCAGTTACGGGCAGGGAACCTACGAGCAGTACTTC. Protein product: CASSYGQGTYEQYF.

The chain has TRBV27 and TRBJ1-5; TRBD1 might be the D (6 bases). The CDR3 covers 15 residues. Germline-derived CDR1 and CDR2 are MNHEY and SMNVEV (reference sequence). Trimming removed 2 bases at V and 2 bases at J, with 10 bases between. The chain's CDR3 is CASSLDRNGNQPQHF. DNA of the CDR3: TGTGCCAGCAGTTTAGACAGGAATGGCAATCAGCCCCAGCATTTT.

The CDR3 protein is CASSLFPGNYGYTF. The CDR3 DNA follows: TGTGCCAGCAGTTTATTTCCAGGAAACTATGGCTACACCTTC. The chain couples TRBV28 to TRBJ1-2; D remains unclear. The CDR3 is made up of 14 amino acids. Per the germline V gene, CDR1 is MDHEN and CDR2 is SYDVKM. V shed 1 base and J shed 2 bases, with 8 bases lying between them.

The chain combines TRBV30 with TRBJ1-6; perhaps TRBD1 as D (6 bases). The CDR3 runs 13 residues. The V gene's germline CDR1 is GTSNPN and CDR2 SVGIG (reference sequence). V was cut by 1 base and J by 10 bases, with 11 bases left in between. As DNA, the CDR3 is TGTGCCTGGAGTGCGGGGGGCAGCTCACCCCTCCACTTT. Protein product: CAWSAGGSSPLHF.

This clone has more than one count but fewer than ten. The gene calls are TRBV6-1 and TRBJ1-1, with D possibly being TRBD1 (6 bases). The V end was cut by 0 bases, the J end by 8 bases, with 13 bases between. Germline assignment: CDR1 MNHNS and CDR2 SASEGT. This CDR3 is built from 14 residues. CDR3 sequence reads: CASSEAGGLSEAFF. In DNA form, the CDR3 reads TGTGCCAGCAGTGAAGCCGGGGGGCTGAGCGAAGCTTTCTTT.